This T cell receptor (beta chain) was identified during a study of blood T cells in healthy people across ages. Details on this clonotype: Its antigen is not identified.

Alongside a J-beta primer mix, a sample-barcoded 5' primer served in a second PCR lasting about 6 to 12 cycles. TCRdb reprocessed the 5' RACE reads via MiXCR and lists one record per CDR3 protein. The table records 2 million or so distinct CDR3 sequences, around 48% of them present only once. All donors came from Russia, were Caucasian and healthy, and spanned ages about 6 to 100. Study outcomes and limitations: Estimated diversity across one million T cells was deemed an underestimate.

The sample consisted of blood. This clonotype originated in a woman aged 40 to 50 in good health.

CDR3 in DNA: TGTGCCAGCAGCCAAGAGGAGCGGGGGGGCCCCACAGATACGCAGTATTTT. Amino acid sequence: CASSQEERGGPTDTQYF. The gene calls are TRBV14 and TRBJ2-3; 10 bases match TRBD2. In germline, CDR1 is SGHDN, CDR2 FVKESK. The CDR3 length is 17 residues. The V gene end was trimmed by 0 bases and the J gene end by 2 bases; junction bases not matched to a gene: 5. The complete variable domain, with remaining parts taken from reference TRBV14 and TRBJ2-3, reads EAGVTQFPSHSVIEKGQTVTLRCDPISGHDNLYWYRRVMGKEIKFLLHFVKESKQDESGMPNNRFLAERTGGTYSTLKVQPAELEDSGVYFCASSQEERGGPTDTQYFGPGTRLTVL.